One sample yielded the 16 T cell receptor beta chains listed below, sequenced in a study of T cell clonality in common variable immunodeficiency. The method was immunoSEQ multiplex PCR; TCRdb's version includes in-frame clones alone and lacks a portion of them. In total the sample includes 42,000 or so clones, none of them seen once. The source material was peripheral blood mononuclear cells. These receptors were collected from a person between 18 and 75 years old in good health.

The sample holds many counts of this clone. The CDR3 is cut off 3 residues early in the read; its end comes from the germline J gene. The chain carries TRBV20-1 and TRBJ1-1; D not resolved. The CDR3 covers 13 residues. Germline lookup yields CDR1 DFQATT and CDR2 SNEGSKA (reference sequence). Trimming pared 5 bases from V and 5 bases from J, leaving 15 bases between. The DNA read from the CDR3 is TGCAGTGCTGAAAGCCCCCTAGGAACTGAA. This gives the protein CSAESPLGTE. The whole CDR3 sequence is CSAESPLGTEAFF.

This clone was recorded many times. The read finishes 3 residues shy of the CDR3 end, and the germline J gene is used to complete it. The chain employs TRBV5-1 and TRBJ1-4; TRBD1 agrees at 7 bases. CDR3 length: 14 residues. Trimming removed 0 bases from V and 5 bases from J; junction bases left unmatched: 1. Germline values: CDR1 SGHRS, CDR2 YFSETQ. The covered CDR3 bases are TGCGCCAGCAGCTTGGGACAGGGAAATGAAAAA. Translation: CASSLGQGNEK. The CDR3 in full is CASSLGQGNEKLFF.

This clone was seen at least ten times. The CDR3 goes on 3 residues after the read ends, and that part is filled in from the germline J gene. V and J are TRBV5-6 and TRBJ2-5; unclear D gene. V gave up 0 bases and J gave up 3 bases, with 9 bases separating them. The germline V gene has CDR1 SGHDT and CDR2 YYEEEE. There are 14 residues in the CDR3. The part of the CDR3 DNA that was read is TGTGCCAGCAGCTTGGTTTTCGACAAAGAGACC. Translation gives CASSLVFDKET. The whole CDR3 protein is CASSLVFDKETQYF.

This clone was seen many times. The read ends 3 residues before the CDR3 terminus; that terminus is restored from the germline J gene. V is TRBV12-3 or TRBV12-4 and J is TRBJ2-2, with 14 bases lining up with TRBD2. Trimming cost V 6 bases and J 4 bases; bases outside gene matches: 1. The CDR3 runs to 15 residues. Partial CDR3 DNA: TGTGCCAGCAGGGGACTAGCGGGGGTCACCGGGGAG. It yields the protein CASRGLAGVTGE. The whole CDR3 reads CASRGLAGVTGELFF.

In this sample, this clone turned up many times. The read finishes 3 residues shy of the CDR3 end, and the germline J gene is used to complete it. The chain employs TRBV20-1 and TRBJ2-3; weak D call: TRBD2 (5 bases). The CDR3 has 15 residues. The germline V and J ends were trimmed by 3 bases and 2 bases, with 15 bases remaining between them. Germline CDR1 reads DFQATT; CDR2 reads SNEGSKA (reference sequence). The covered CDR3 bases are TGCAGTGCTAGTGGCCTAGCCGGCGTCACAGATACG. Protein product: CSASGLAGVTDT. The CDR3 in its entirety is CSASGLAGVTDTQYF.

This clone was found a few times. This clone may be a read error of a much larger clone one base away. Read coverage stops 3 residues before the CDR3 terminus; the germline J gene supplies the remainder. The chain recombines TRBV5-1 with TRBJ2-3; 7 positions agree with TRBD1. CDR1 and CDR2 from the germline V gene are SGHRS and YFSETQ. This CDR3 comprises 15 residues. The CDR3 sequence: CASSLNSGGNQPQYF. The DNA read from the CDR3 is TGCGCCAGCAGCCTCAATTCAGGGGGAAATCAGCCG.

This clone has a count of ten or more. The read terminates 3 residues ahead of where the CDR3 ends, so the germline J gene completes it. The V call is TRBV5-1, the J call TRBJ1-2; TRBD1 matches 10 bases. The CDR3 runs 15 residues. Unmatched junction bases numbered 3, after V lost 0 bases and J lost 4 bases. In germline, CDR1 is SGHRS, CDR2 YFSETQ. The CDR3 spells CASSLVTGGTYGYTF. The sequenced part of the CDR3 DNA is TGCGCCAGCAGCTTGGTGACAGGGGGCACCTATGGC.

This clone was found many times. The read is 3 residues too short to cover the CDR3 end, so that end is filled in from the germline J gene. The chain recombines TRBV4-2 with TRBJ1-2, with 7 bases identical to TRBD1. The trim removed 4 bases at V and 4 bases at J, leaving 3 bases unmatched. CDR1 is LGHNA and CDR2 is YNFKEQ in the germline V gene. The CDR3 runs 13 residues. Incomplete CDR3 DNA: TGTGCCAGCAGCCTGGACAGGTCCTATGGC. This sequence encodes CASSLDRSYG. The entire CDR3 reads CASSLDRSYGYTF.

This clone was counted at least ten times. The CDR3 bases that were read are TGTGCCAGCAGTTATTCGGGGTCGTACGAG. It codes for CASSYSGSYE. The whole CDR3 is CASSYSGSYEQYF. The V gene is TRBV6-2 or TRBV6-3, the J gene TRBJ2-7; tentatively, D is TRBD2 (5 bases). Read coverage stops 3 residues before the CDR3 terminus; the germline J gene supplies the remainder. The germline V gene encodes CDR1 MNHEY and CDR2 SVGEGT. The CDR3 totals 13 residues. V shed 3 bases and J shed 4 bases, with 10 bases lying between them.

Worth noting for this clone: An end of the junction differs from the germline gene, which may be a read error. The read stops 3 residues short of the end of the CDR3; the missing end is completed from the germline J gene. J is TRBJ2-1 and V is TRBV7-9; D perhaps matches TRBD2 (6 bases). The CDR3 consists of 14 residues. Germline-derived CDR1 and CDR2 are SEHNR and FQNEAQ (reference sequence). Partial CDR3 DNA: TGTACCAGAAGCTTAGTCTTCGGAGGGGATGAG. Encoded protein: CTRSLVFGGDE. In full, the CDR3 is CTRSLVFGGDEQFF.

This clone was seen ten or more times. The observed sequence ends 3 residues before the CDR3 terminus, with the missing tail filled in from the germline J gene. This rearrangement joins TRBV2 to TRBJ2-5, with TRBD1 identical over 7 bases. CDR3 length equals 14 residues. J was trimmed by 5 bases and V by 4 bases; bases with no gene match: 7. Germline V gives CDR1 SNHLY, CDR2 FYNNEI. CDR3 DNA (partial): TGTGCCAGCAGTGGTGACAGGGCCTGGGAGACC. Encoded protein: CASSGDRAWET. The whole CDR3 protein is CASSGDRAWETQYF.

Concerning this clone: The junction departs from germline at one end; a sequencing error may be responsible. From the germline J gene comes the end of the CDR3, since the read stops 3 residues before it. The rearrangement links TRBV18 to TRBJ1-3, with D perhaps TRBD1 (5 bases). This CDR3 is built from 15 residues. Germline CDR1 KGHSH, CDR2 LQKENI. The CDR3 DNA, read in part, is TGTGCCAGCTCACCCGTTCTCGGGGGTCGAAACGCC. This encodes CASSPVLGGRNA. The complete CDR3 sequence is CASSPVLGGRNAIYF.

This clone appeared many times. With the read ending 3 residues before the CDR3 end, the germline J gene is used to fill in that end. This chain connects TRBV5-1 to TRBJ2-1, with a weak D call TRBD1 (5 bases). Trimming removed 2 bases at V and 0 bases at J, with 9 bases between. There are 15 residues in the CDR3. Germline-derived CDR1 and CDR2 are SGHRS and YFSETQ. The covered CDR3 bases are TGCGCCAGCAGCTTCAGGGTTAGCTCCTACAATGAG. Protein sequence: CASSFRVSSYNE. The complete CDR3 sequence is CASSFRVSSYNEQFF. Together with reference TRBV5-1 and TRBJ2-1, the CDR3 gives the full variable domain: KAGVTQTPRYLIKTRGQQVTLSCSPISGHRSVSWYQQTPGQGLQFLFEYFSETQRNKGNFPGRFSGRQFSNSRSEMNVSTLELGDSALYLCASSFRVSSYNEQFFGPGTRLTVL.

In its sample, this clone was seen many times. The read stops 3 residues short of the end of the CDR3; the missing end is completed from the germline J gene. The chain is built from TRBV5-1 and TRBJ2-2, with TRBD1 matching 8 bases. The CDR3 has 17 amino acids. J gave up 3 bases and V 4 bases, and 11 bases lay outside the gene matches. The germline CDR1 and CDR2 sequences are SGHRS and YFSETQ. The CDR3 DNA, read in part, is TGCGCCAGCAGCCATGGAAGCAGGGGGCTATACACCGGGGAG. Translated: CASSHGSRGLYTGE. The whole CDR3 reads CASSHGSRGLYTGELFF.

This clone was seen many times. The read stops 3 residues short of the end of the CDR3; the missing end is completed from the germline J gene. The J gene is TRBJ1-2, the V gene TRBV12-3 or TRBV12-4; D gene uncertain. CDR3 size: 15 residues. The germline V and J ends were trimmed by 3 bases and 1 base, with 12 bases remaining between them. The CDR3 loop reads CASSLNDNFNYGYTF. CDR3 bases read: TGTGCCAGCAGTTTGAACGACAACTTTAACTATGGC.

The table lists this clone with many counts. The read terminates 3 residues before the CDR3 end, so the remaining end is supplied by the germline J gene. V usage is TRBV30 and J usage is TRBJ2-4, with D possibly matching TRBD2 (6 bases). V was clipped by 5 bases and J by 0 bases, with 11 bases between them. Germline V gene sequence: CDR1 GTSNPN, CDR2 SVGIG (reference sequence). The CDR3 sequence is 14 residues long. The part of the CDR3 DNA that was read is TGTGCCTGGGACGGCGGGGTAGCCAAAAACATT. Its protein product is CAWDGGVAKNI. The whole CDR3 sequence is CAWDGGVAKNIQYF. Using reference TRBV30 and TRBJ2-4 for the parts outside the CDR3, the full variable domain is SQTIHQWPATLVQPVGSPLSLECTVEGTSNPNLYWYRQAAGRGLQLLFYSVGIGQISSEVPQNLSASRPQDRQFILSSKKLLLSDSGFYLCAWDGGVAKNIQYFGAGTRLSVL.